The 15 T cell receptor beta chains presented below share a single source sample, sequenced in a study of long-term antiretroviral therapy in people with HIV. Sequencing relied on immunoSEQ assay v3.0, run at survey level. Some clones are missing from TCRdb's copy, which holds only in-frame ones; the method was immunoSEQ multiplex PCR. Among around 35,000 clones listed, roughly 96% were seen once. Specimen: unsorted PBMCs, collected 6.6 years after starting antiretroviral therapy. These receptors came from a man between 25 and 39 years old with HIV.

In its sample, this clone was seen once. The chain joins TRBV5-6 to TRBJ2-5, with D possibly being TRBD2 (5 bases). The germline CDR1 and CDR2 sequences are SGHDT and YYEEEE. CDR3 size: 15 residues. Trimming removed 2 bases at V and 4 bases at J, with 15 bases between. The CDR3 DNA sequence: TGTGCCAGCAGCTTTCATCGGGCCGGAGGAGAGACCCAGTACTTC. Its protein is CASSFHRAGGETQYF.

This rearrangement joins TRBV7-2 to TRBJ1-2, with D possibly matching TRBD1 (6 bases). The CDR3 sequence is 13 residues long. Germline CDR1 and CDR2: SGHTA and FQGNSA. V was shortened by 5 bases and J by 6 bases, with 13 bases between the two germline ends. CDR3 DNA: TGTGCCAGCAGCCGACCCAGGGGCCATGGCTACACCTTC. Amino acids: CASSRPRGHGYTF. Full variable domain (rest looked up from reference TRBV7-2 and TRBJ1-2): GAGVSQSPSNKVTEKGKDVELRCDPISGHTALYWYRQSLGQGLEFLIYFQGNSAPDKSGLPSDRFSAERTGGSVSTLTIQRTQQEDSAVYLCASSRPRGHGYTFGSGTRLTVV.

The rearrangement links TRBV5-1 to TRBJ2-5; TRBD2 matches 8 bases. This CDR3 is 18 amino acids long. V trimming: 4 bases; J trimming: 2 bases; junction bases outside the gene matches: 16. Germline CDR1 is SGHRS and CDR2 is YFSETQ. CDR3 sequence reads: CASSTRGGPDWPQETQYF. DNA of the CDR3: TGCGCCAGCAGCACCCGGGGGGGACCGGACTGGCCACAAGAGACCCAGTACTTC.

The rearrangement links TRBV5-1 to TRBJ2-3; D not resolved. Germline V lookup: CDR1 SGHRS, CDR2 YFSETQ. The CDR3 is 14 residues long. V lost 6 bases, J lost 5 bases, and 16 bases lay in between. DNA for the CDR3: TGCGCCAGCACCCCCAGCGTCACCGGAGATACGCAGTATTTT. Its translation is CASTPSVTGDTQYF. The entire variable domain, with the rest obtained from reference TRBV5-1 and TRBJ2-3, is as follows: KAGVTQTPRYLIKTRGQQVTLSCSPISGHRSVSWYQQTPGQGLQFLFEYFSETQRNKGNFPGRFSGRQFSNSRSEMNVSTLELGDSALYLCASTPSVTGDTQYFGPGTRLTVL.

The chain employs TRBV9 and TRBJ1-2, with D possibly matching TRBD1 (6 bases). Germline V gene lookup returns CDR1 SGDLS and CDR2 YYNGEE. The length of the CDR3 is 14 residues. V was pared by 3 bases and J by 6 bases, with 15 bases between. In DNA, the CDR3 is TGTGCCAGCAGCGCCGCGGGGGGGCCAGATGGCTACACCTTC. Residues: CASSAAGGPDGYTF.

The V gene is TRBV10-3, the J gene TRBJ2-3; the D gene is possibly TRBD1 (5 bases). This CDR3 is 17 amino acids long. Trimming cost V 5 bases and J 0 bases, with 18 bases left between them. CDR1 is ENHRY and CDR2 is SYGVKD in the germline V gene. The CDR3: CAISTGGAPDSTDTQYF. CDR3 nucleotide sequence: TGTGCCATCAGTACCGGTGGGGCACCCGACAGCACAGATACGCAGTATTTT.

This chain uses TRBV11-2 with TRBJ2-7; TRBD2 matches at 7 bases. This CDR3 is 14 amino acids long. Looked up from germline, CDR1 is SGHAT and CDR2 is FQNNGV. Losses at the gene ends were 5 bases for V and 2 bases for J; bases not matched to a gene: 6. CDR3 coding DNA: TGTGCCAGCAGCCCCGGGGGGTCAACCTACGAGCAGTACTTC. Amino acid sequence: CASSPGGSTYEQYF.

This clone was counted a single time. This CDR3 reads CASSPLWGAKGYTF. CDR3 bases: TGTGCCAGCAGCCCCCTATGGGGGGCGAAAGGCTACACCTTC. This chain links TRBV5-6 with TRBJ1-2; a possible D gene is TRBD1 (6 bases). The CDR3 has 14 residues. The V gene lost 4 bases and the J gene lost 8 bases, with 18 bases spanning the gap. The germline CDR1 and CDR2 sequences are SGHDT and YYEEEE.

The CDR3: CASSEEGGETQYF. The CDR3 DNA is TGCGCCAGCAGTGAGGAGGGCGGAGAGACCCAGTACTTC. The chain uses TRBV10-1 and TRBJ2-5; tentative D call: TRBD2 (5 bases). V shed 2 bases and J shed 4 bases, with 8 bases lying between them. CDR3 length: 13 amino acids. Germline lookup yields CDR1 WNHNN and CDR2 SYGVQD (reference sequence).

The gene calls are TRBV7-8 and TRBJ2-1; tentatively, D is TRBD1 (6 bases). The CDR3 spans 14 residues. V dropped 3 bases and J dropped 7 bases, with 13 bases sitting between them. CDR1 and CDR2 (germline): SGHVS, FQNEAQ. CDR3 DNA: TGTGCCAGCAGCTTGGGGGCCCTAACGAATGAGCAGTTCTTC. It codes for CASSLGALTNEQFF.

This rearrangement joins TRBV5-1 to TRBJ1-5; TRBD1 agrees at 8 bases. J was trimmed by 4 bases and V by 1 base; bases with no gene match: 10. This CDR3 contains 17 residues. CDR1 and CDR2 (germline): SGHRS, YFSETQ. The CDR3 nucleotides are TGCGCCAGCAGCTTGCTCCTAGGACAGGGAAATAATCAGCCCCAGCATTTT. Amino acids: CASSLLLGQGNNQPQHF. The variable domain in full, with the rest retrieved from reference TRBV5-1 and TRBJ1-5, is KAGVTQTPRYLIKTRGQQVTLSCSPISGHRSVSWYQQTPGQGLQFLFEYFSETQRNKGNFPGRFSGRQFSNSRSEMNVSTLELGDSALYLCASSLLLGQGNNQPQHFGDGTRLSIL.

The V call is TRBV28, the J call TRBJ1-2; a possible D gene is TRBD1 (5 bases). Germline assignment: CDR1 MDHEN and CDR2 SYDVKM. The CDR3 contains 13 residues. Between the trimmed V and J ends, which lost 6 bases and 5 bases, there was a span of 13 bases. This chain's CDR3 is CASRTADFYGYTF. Here the CDR3 DNA reads TGTGCCAGCAGGACAGCGGACTTTTATGGCTACACCTTC.

The rearrangement uses TRBV7-9 and TRBJ2-1; 9 bases are shared with TRBD2. The V gene's germline CDR1 is SEHNR and CDR2 FQNEAQ (reference sequence). V lost 4 bases to trimming and J lost 4 bases; unmatched junction nucleotides: 8. The CDR3 is 16 amino acids. The DNA of the CDR3 is TGTGCCAGCAGCTCGCGGGGGGGGGATATTTACAATGAGCAGTTCTTC. Translating it yields CASSSRGGDIYNEQFF.

This chain joins TRBV6-5 and TRBJ2-1; tentative D call: TRBD2 (5 bases). Trimming removed 2 bases from V and 10 bases from J, with 6 bases in between. The CDR3 runs 11 residues. CDR1 and CDR2 from the germline V gene are MNHEY and SVGAGI. This CDR3 reads CASSYPGEQFF. The CDR3 region has the DNA TGTGCCAGCAGTTACCCGGGAGAGCAGTTCTTC.

The V and J genes are TRBV4-3 and TRBJ1-4; tentative D call: TRBD1 (5 bases). The V and J ends lost 4 bases and 6 bases respectively, with 6 bases between them. The CDR3 runs 12 residues. Germline CDR1 reads LGHNA; CDR2 reads YSLEER. CDR3 nucleotide sequence: TGCGCCAGCAGCCTAGGGGATGAAAAACTGTTTTTT. It codes for CASSLGDEKLFF.